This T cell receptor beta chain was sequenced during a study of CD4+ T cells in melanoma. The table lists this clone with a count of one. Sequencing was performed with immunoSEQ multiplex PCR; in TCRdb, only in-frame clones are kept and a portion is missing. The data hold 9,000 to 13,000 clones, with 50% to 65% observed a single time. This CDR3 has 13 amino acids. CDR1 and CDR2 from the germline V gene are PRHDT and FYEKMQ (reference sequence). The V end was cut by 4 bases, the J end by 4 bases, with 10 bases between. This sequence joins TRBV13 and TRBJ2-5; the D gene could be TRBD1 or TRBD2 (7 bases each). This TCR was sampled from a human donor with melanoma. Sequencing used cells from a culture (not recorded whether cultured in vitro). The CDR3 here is CASSSRGGETQYF. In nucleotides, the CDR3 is TGTGCCAGCAGCTCCAGGGGGGGAGAGACCCAGTACTTC.